This TCR beta chain was sequenced for a study of response to subunit inactivated influenza vaccine. Study-level findings and limits: Few additional T cells are recruited per seasonal influenza vaccination, authors suggested.

The CDR3 covers 14 residues. Trimming removed 4 bases at V and 0 bases at J, with 6 bases between. Comment on this clonotype: What it binds is unknown.

One entry per CDR3 protein results from TCRdb running MiXCR on the RT-PCR reads. The sample holds hundreds of thousands of distinct CDR3 sequences, 25% seen once. The rearrangement uses TRBV12-3 or TRBV12-4 and TRBJ1-4; D gene uncertain. The clonotype comes from a man aged 50 to 60 who received an inactivated influenza vaccine. The sequences come from CD4+ T cells sorted from PBMCs, collected about 5 days after vaccination. CDR3 DNA: TGTGCCAGCAGTTACGCCTCAACTAATGAAAAACTGTTTTTT. Its protein product is CASSYASTNEKLFF.